The 7 T cell receptor beta chains reported below all come from one sample, sequenced in a study of T-cell reconstitution after alpha-beta-depleted transplantation in children. Preparation of the TCRbeta library used unique molecular identifiers. TCRdb reprocessed the PCR reads via MiXCR and lists one record per CDR3 protein. Among about 280,000 distinct CDR3 sequences, roughly 12% were seen once, and the ten largest hold less than 25%. The sample consisted of peripheral blood, taken 180 days after TCRalphabeta/CD19-depleted stem cell transplant. All receptors derive from a male patient aged 2-15 years who had a stem cell transplant for chronic granulomatous disease, so the T cells may come from the graft donor.

Only one count was recorded for this clonotype. This may come from a read error, since a much larger clone is one base off. J is TRBJ2-5 and V is TRBV20-1; 8 bases fit TRBD2. The CDR3 is 15 amino acids. The germline CDR1 and CDR2 sequences are DFQATT and SNEGSKA (reference sequence). Unmatched junction bases numbered 12, after V lost 5 bases and J lost 4 bases. Written as DNA, the CDR3 is TGCAGTGCTCGAGGGATTAGCGGGAAGTTAGAGACCCAGTACTTC. It specifies CSARGISGKLETQYF.

This clonotype was observed at least ten times. The genes are TRBV6-2 or TRBV6-3 and TRBJ2-3; no reliable D call. The length of the CDR3 is 14 residues. V was clipped by 8 bases and J by 6 bases, with 18 bases between them. From germline, CDR1 is MNHEY and CDR2 SVGEGT. Here the CDR3 reads CASGRILVRDTQYF. In nucleotides, the CDR3 is TGTGCCAGCGGACGAATTCTAGTACGCGATACGCAGTATTTT.

Many counts were recorded for this clonotype. The V gene is TRBV12-3 or TRBV12-4, the J gene TRBJ1-1; D perhaps matches TRBD1 (5 bases). The V gene lost 5 bases and the J gene lost 6 bases, with 13 bases spanning the gap. The length of the CDR3 is 13 residues. This chain's CDR3 is CASSVPGSPEAFF. The CDR3 coding sequence is TGTGCCAGCAGTGTCCCAGGGTCCCCTGAAGCTTTCTTT.

This clonotype occurred many times. This rearrangement joins TRBV7-3 to TRBJ2-7; no reliable D call. Germline loops: CDR1 SGHTA, CDR2 FQGTGA. The CDR3 is made up of 13 amino acids. V lost 6 bases to trimming and J lost 3 bases, with 12 bases between them. The DNA for the CDR3 is TGTGCCAGCAGTTTTGGGGTGGGCTACGAGCAGTACTTC. Translating gives CASSFGVGYEQYF.

This clonotype has a count of ten or more. Because the CDR3's place on the DNA is in doubt, the DNA is left out and the CDR3 is given as listed by TCRdb. This chain connects TRBV7-5 to TRBJ2-7; the table's D gene call, TRBD1, was not cross checked with the DNA. TRBV7-5 is listed as a pseudogene. The CDR3 is 16 residues long, counting both termini. This chain's CDR3 is CISVSEASDRAYEQYF.

This clonotype was counted ten times or more. The CDR3 loop is CASSFDTIKINYGYTF. In DNA form, the CDR3 reads TGCGCCAGCAGCTTTGACACTATAAAGATTAACTATGGCTACACCTTC. This sequence joins TRBV5-1 and TRBJ1-2; D unresolved. Trimming pared 2 bases from V and 1 base from J, leaving 15 bases between. This CDR3 is built from 16 residues. The germline V gene has CDR1 SGHRS and CDR2 YFSETQ.

The chain recombines TRBV14 with TRBJ2-5, with 8 nucleotides matching TRBD1. The germline V gene encodes CDR1 SGHDN and CDR2 FVKESK. The CDR3 has 14 residues. J was trimmed by 4 bases and V by 1 base; bases with no gene match: 2. CDR3 DNA: TGTGCCAGCAGCCAAGGCGACAGGGGAGAGACCCAGTACTTC. This codes for CASSQGDRGETQYF.